A single sample is the source of the 30 T cell receptor beta chains below, sequenced in a study of shared clonotypes between healthy human individuals. Only CD45RO-negative cells positively selected for CCR7 counted as naive CD8 cells, so terminally differentiated effector memory CD45RA+ cells were excluded. Measured with immunoSEQ multiplex PCR; TCRdb has only the in-frame clones, and not every one. This table holds about 680,000 clones, approximately 90% found once. The sequenced sample consisted of naive CD8+ T cells sorted from blood. These receptor sequences come from a man between 25 and 39 years old in good health.

The J gene is TRBJ2-1, the V gene TRBV19; TRBD2 is a possible D gene (6 bases). Trimming took 3 bases from V and 0 from J, leaving 12 bases between them. CDR3 size: 16 residues. Germline loops: CDR1 LNHDA, CDR2 SQIVND (reference sequence). CDR3 sequence: CASSIGGASSYNEQFF. The CDR3 DNA is TGTGCCAGTAGTATCGGCGGGGCTAGCTCCTACAATGAGCAGTTCTTC.

In this sample, this clone turned up once. This chain joins TRBV7-9 and TRBJ1-1; 9 bases match TRBD1. This CDR3 has 15 residues. The ends lost 1 base at V and 11 bases at J; junction bases unmatched: 11. Germline-derived CDR1 and CDR2 are SEHNR and FQNEAQ (reference sequence). CDR3 sequence (DNA): TGTGCCAGCAGCTTAGAGGGACAGGGAGGATTACCGGCTTTCTTT. Translated: CASSLEGQGGLPAFF.

This clone has a single count. The chain carries TRBV4-3 and TRBJ2-3; no clear D gene. This CDR3 is built from 14 residues. Germline V gene data show CDR1 as LGHNA and CDR2 as YSLEER. V lost 2 bases and J 0 bases, leaving 6 bases between the germline ends. CDR3 loop: CASSQTLSTDTQYF. The CDR3 DNA follows: TGCGCCAGCAGCCAAACATTAAGCACAGATACGCAGTATTTT.

The chain combines TRBV7-9 with TRBJ2-5, with 9 bases that match TRBD2. Germline values: CDR1 SEHNR, CDR2 FQNEAQ (reference sequence). V gave up 3 bases and J gave up 5 bases; unmatched junction bases: 10. The CDR3 runs to 16 residues. The CDR3 sequence is CASSFEAGGKGETQYF. The CDR3 DNA sequence: TGTGCCAGCAGCTTCGAAGCGGGGGGAAAGGGCGAGACCCAGTACTTC.

The chain uses TRBV6-5 and TRBJ1-1, with D hard to call. The CDR3 contains 12 residues. The germline gives CDR1 MNHEY, CDR2 SVGAGI. Trimming removed 2 bases at V and 0 bases at J, with 1 base between. CDR3 amino acids: CASSYMNTEAFF. As DNA, the CDR3 is TGTGCCAGCAGTTACATGAACACTGAAGCTTTCTTT.

This rearrangement joins TRBV19 to TRBJ2-7; D is unclear. Germline-derived CDR1 and CDR2 are LNHDA and SQIVND (reference sequence). Trimming shortened V by 0 bases and J by 6 bases, and 9 bases separated the two germline ends. This CDR3 is 13 amino acids long. CDR3: CASSIDRFGEQYF. For the CDR3, the DNA is TGTGCCAGTAGTATAGACAGGTTCGGCGAGCAGTACTTC.

This rearrangement joins TRBV7-6 to TRBJ2-3; D might be TRBD1 (6 bases). The CDR3 is 15 residues long. V shed 5 bases and J shed 8 bases, with 20 bases lying between them. Germline CDR1 SGHVS, CDR2 FNYEAQ. The CDR3 DNA reads as TGTGCCAGCAGCGACCGGGACATCCGCCTCGGTACGCAGTATTTT. Its translation is CASSDRDIRLGTQYF.

About this clone: Distinct nucleotide sequences in the sample also encode this CDR3. This chain connects TRBV7-9 to TRBJ2-7, with 9 nucleotides matching TRBD2. Germline values: CDR1 SEHNR, CDR2 FQNEAQ (reference sequence). The CDR3 covers 15 residues. The J segment lost 6 bases and the V segment lost 4 bases, leaving 10 bases of the junction unmatched. The CDR3 DNA reads as TGTGCCAGCAGCTGGACCGGGACTAGCCCGCTCGAGCAGTACTTC. Encoded protein: CASSWTGTSPLEQYF.

This clone was observed once. In DNA form, the CDR3 reads TGTGCCAGCAGCTGGACTAGCGGCACAGATACGCAGTATTTT. Its translation is CASSWTSGTDTQYF. The gene calls are TRBV7-8 and TRBJ2-3, with 9 bases aligning to TRBD2. J gave up 1 base and V 4 bases, and 0 bases lay outside the gene matches. The CDR3 totals 14 residues. Germline V gives CDR1 SGHVS, CDR2 FQNEAQ.

This rearrangement joins TRBV21-1 to TRBJ2-3; TRBD2 is the table's D call and was not checked against the DNA. TRBV21-1 is tagged as a pseudogene. The CDR3 is made up of 20 amino acids. DNA for the CDR3: TGTGCCAGCAGCAAAGCGCTGGAAACCCTTCCCAGCGGGAGCACAGATACGCAGTATTTT. Its translation is CASSKALETLPSGSTDTQYF.

Worth noting for this clone: The sample contains more than one DNA sequence encoding this CDR3. The J gene is TRBJ2-2, the V gene TRBV4-3; D remains ambiguous. CDR3 length: 14 amino acids. V lost 0 bases to trimming and J lost 5 bases, with 7 bases between them. Germline values: CDR1 LGHNA, CDR2 YSLEER. The CDR3 coding sequence is TGCGCCAGCAGCCAAGATCGATGGACCGGGGAGCTGTTTTTT. Translation: CASSQDRWTGELFF.

This CDR3 is CASSWGGAGNEQFF. DNA of the CDR3: TGTGCCAGCAGCTGGGGTGGGGCCGGTAATGAGCAGTTCTTC. V and J are TRBV11-2 and TRBJ2-1; maybe TRBD1 (5 bases). Germline V CDR1 and CDR2: SGHAT, FQNNGV. This CDR3 is 14 amino acids long. Trimming removed 4 bases from V and 7 bases from J, with 14 bases in between.

In DNA form, the CDR3 reads TGTGCCAGCAGCTTTCCACAGGGCGAGGCCGGGGAGCTGTTTTTT. Its translation: CASSFPQGEAGELFF. The rearrangement links TRBV7-2 to TRBJ2-2, with D possibly matching TRBD1 (6 bases). V was cut by 3 bases and J by 6 bases, with 14 bases left in between. Per germline, CDR1 SGHTA and CDR2 FQGNSA. The CDR3 totals 15 residues.

The chain is built from TRBV7-6 and TRBJ1-5, with D uncertain. The CDR3 has 15 residues. Trimming cost V 2 bases and J 7 bases, with 15 bases left between them. Germline V gene sequence: CDR1 SGHVS, CDR2 FNYEAQ. Here the CDR3 DNA reads TGTGCCAGCAGCTTAAGTGATACGGGGTTCCAGCCCCAGCATTTT. As protein: CASSLSDTGFQPQHF.

This clone was seen only once. This sequence joins TRBV11-2 and TRBJ2-1; possibly TRBD2 for D (5 bases). CDR3 length: 15 amino acids. V lost 5 bases, J lost 0 bases, and 11 bases lay in between. Looked up from germline, CDR1 is SGHAT and CDR2 is FQNNGV. CDR3 sequence: CASSRRSSSYNEQFF. Here the CDR3 DNA reads TGTGCCAGCAGCCGGAGGTCGAGCTCCTACAATGAGCAGTTCTTC.

The chain employs TRBV7-6 and TRBJ2-7, with D possibly matching TRBD2 (6 bases). Per the germline V gene, CDR1 is SGHVS and CDR2 is FNYEAQ. V dropped 2 bases and J dropped 7 bases, with 12 bases sitting between them. This CDR3 region has 13 residues. The CDR3 here is CASSLKLGGEQYF. The CDR3 nucleotides are TGTGCCAGCAGCTTAAAGCTGGGGGGTGAGCAGTACTTC.

The chain carries TRBV11-2 and TRBJ2-1; TRBD2 might be the D (6 bases). Per germline, CDR1 SGHAT and CDR2 FQNNGV. V gave up 1 base and J gave up 5 bases, with 12 bases separating them. The CDR3 sequence is 15 residues long. This CDR3 is CASSLGAGSNNEQFF. The CDR3 DNA reads as TGTGCCAGCAGCTTAGGGGCGGGATCAAACAATGAGCAGTTCTTC.

V usage is TRBV7-2 and J usage is TRBJ2-7; TRBD2 agrees at 11 bases. Germline V gene data show CDR1 as SGHTA and CDR2 as FQGNSA. The CDR3 contains 14 residues. With V trimmed by 5 bases and J by 4 bases, 4 bases remained unmatched. The CDR3 coding sequence is TGTGCCAGCAGCGACACTAGCGGGGGATACGAGCAGTACTTC. It encodes CASSDTSGGYEQYF.

This rearrangement joins TRBV7-9 to TRBJ2-1; TRBD2 matches at 7 bases. The germline gives CDR1 SEHNR, CDR2 FQNEAQ (reference sequence). Trimming took 5 bases from V and 5 from J; bases not matched to a gene: 6. The CDR3 is 14 residues long. The CDR3 DNA is TGTGCCAGCAGCCTTAGCGGGCGCGACAATGAGCAGTTCTTC. Its protein is CASSLSGRDNEQFF. Looking up the rest from reference TRBV7-9 and TRBJ2-1 gives the full variable domain: DTGVSQNPRHKITKRGQNVTFRCDPISEHNRLYWYRQTLGQGPEFLTYFQNEAQLEKSRLLSDRFSAERPKGSFSTLEIQRTEQGDSAMYLCASSLSGRDNEQFFGPGTRLTVL.

Concerning this clone: Other DNA sequences from this sample encode an identical CDR3 as well. The chain recombines TRBV5-1 with TRBJ2-7; 9 nucleotides line up with TRBD1. V gave up 0 bases and J gave up 4 bases; unmatched junction bases: 2. CDR3 length: 14 residues. Germline-derived CDR1 and CDR2 are SGHRS and YFSETQ. The CDR3: CASSLGTGEYEQYF. For the CDR3, the DNA is TGCGCCAGCAGCTTGGGGACAGGGGAGTACGAGCAGTACTTC.

V and J are TRBV5-1 and TRBJ2-3; tentatively, D is TRBD1 (5 bases). Deletions cut 3 bases from V and 0 bases from J, with 11 bases between. The CDR3 is 15 amino acids. CDR1 SGHRS and CDR2 YFSETQ come from the germline V gene. CDR3 coding DNA: TGCGCCAGCAGCTCCAGGGTGGACAGCACAGATACGCAGTATTTT. It yields the protein CASSSRVDSTDTQYF.

V gene TRBV9 combines with J gene TRBJ2-5; D unclear. The germline gives CDR1 SGDLS, CDR2 YYNGEE. V dropped 0 bases and J dropped 2 bases, with 11 bases sitting between them. The CDR3 sequence is 15 residues long. CDR3 residues: CASSVGINPQETQYF. In DNA, the CDR3 is TGTGCCAGCAGCGTAGGGATAAACCCACAAGAGACCCAGTACTTC.

The CDR3, as DNA: TGCGCCAGCAGCCAGACCAAATTTGGGCGGGACCGTAGGAATGAGCAGTTCTTC. This codes for CASSQTKFGRDRRNEQFF. The genes are TRBV4-3 and TRBJ2-1, with a tentative D call TRBD2 (6 bases). Trimming took 3 bases from V and 7 from J, leaving 25 bases between them. This CDR3 has 18 amino acids. CDR1 is LGHNA and CDR2 is YSLEER in the germline V gene.

The chain uses TRBV11-2 and TRBJ2-5; D unresolved. The CDR3 totals 12 residues. Trimming removed 8 bases from V and 5 bases from J, with 12 bases in between. The V gene's germline CDR1 is SGHAT and CDR2 FQNNGV. CDR3 residues: CASAPGRETQYF. The CDR3 DNA is TGTGCCAGCGCCCCAGGTCGGGAGACCCAGTACTTC. Combining the CDR3 with reference TRBV11-2 and TRBJ2-5 gives the whole variable domain EAGVAQSPRYKIIEKRQSVAFWCNPISGHATLYWYQQILGQGPKLLIQFQNNGVVDDSQLPKDRFSAERLKGVDSTLKIQPAKLEDSAVYLCASAPGRETQYFGPGTRLLVL.

V and J are TRBV27 and TRBJ1-5; 8 bases line up with TRBD1. The CDR3 has 17 residues. V dropped 5 bases and J dropped 4; count of bases not matched to a gene: 13. Germline V gene data show CDR1 as MNHEY and CDR2 as SMNVEV (reference sequence). The CDR3 DNA reads TGTGCCAGCAGTCCAGCCAGGGGGCGAGGCCCAAATCAGCCCCAGCATTTT. Translated: CASSPARGRGPNQPQHF.

The chain combines TRBV27 with TRBJ2-7; tentatively, D is TRBD1 (6 bases). Germline-derived CDR1 and CDR2 are MNHEY and SMNVEV (reference sequence). The CDR3 extends over 19 amino acids. Trimming cost V 8 bases and J 0 bases, with 29 bases left between them. As DNA, the CDR3 is TGTGCCAGCGGCCAACCCGGGACAACCCTTTCTCCAAACTCCTACGAGCAGTACTTC. It is translated as CASGQPGTTLSPNSYEQYF.

On this clone: This CDR3 is also generated by other DNA sequences in the sample. This sequence joins TRBV27 and TRBJ2-1; no clear D. This CDR3 is built from 13 residues. The V gene lost 2 bases and the J gene lost 5 bases, with 7 bases spanning the gap. Per the germline V gene, CDR1 is MNHEY and CDR2 is SMNVEV (reference sequence). This chain's CDR3 is CASSLTRNNEQFF. In DNA form, the CDR3 reads TGTGCCAGCAGTTTAACCAGAAACAATGAGCAGTTCTTC.

The chain has TRBV4-3 and TRBJ1-4; 10 bases agree with TRBD1. CDR1 is LGHNA, CDR2 YSLEER, per germline. Losses at the gene ends were 5 bases for V and 8 bases for J; bases not matched to a gene: 11. This CDR3 region has 16 residues. The CDR3 bases are TGCGCCAGCAGCACCCGGGGACGGACAGGGGGAGAAAAACTGTTTTTT. Protein: CASSTRGRTGGEKLFF.

About this clone itself: Other DNA sequences in the same sample also yield this CDR3. The chain uses TRBV27 and TRBJ2-7, with D possibly TRBD1 on 6 matching bases. Germline-derived CDR1 and CDR2 are MNHEY and SMNVEV (reference sequence). The CDR3 loop spans 13 amino acids. Trimming shortened V by 2 bases and J by 3 bases, and 8 bases separated the two germline ends. The CDR3 here is CASSLGQNYEQYF. CDR3 DNA sequence: TGTGCCAGCAGTTTAGGACAGAACTACGAGCAGTACTTC.

The V and J genes are TRBV6-1 and TRBJ2-7, with D perhaps matching TRBD1 (6 bases). Germline V lookup: CDR1 MNHNS, CDR2 SASEGT. The CDR3 is 15 residues long. Trimming left V 4 bases short and J 2 bases short, with 15 bases between. The CDR3 sequence: CASSAAAGAPYEQYF. As DNA, the CDR3 is TGTGCCAGCAGTGCCGCGGCAGGGGCTCCCTACGAGCAGTACTTC.